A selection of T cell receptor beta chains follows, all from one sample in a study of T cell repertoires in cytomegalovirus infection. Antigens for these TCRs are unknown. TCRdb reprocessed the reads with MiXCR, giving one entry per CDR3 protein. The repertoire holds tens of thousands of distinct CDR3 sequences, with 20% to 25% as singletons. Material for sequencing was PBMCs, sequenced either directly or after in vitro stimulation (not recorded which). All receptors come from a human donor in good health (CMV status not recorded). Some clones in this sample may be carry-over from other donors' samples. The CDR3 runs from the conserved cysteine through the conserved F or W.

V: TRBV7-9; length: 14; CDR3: CASSYPPGKTEAFF
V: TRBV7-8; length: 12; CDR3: CASSSVADTQYF
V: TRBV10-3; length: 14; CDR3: CAINRGRESYEQYF
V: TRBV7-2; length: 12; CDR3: CASSLDGYGYTF
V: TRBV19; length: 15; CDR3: CASSPLRDGNYGYTF
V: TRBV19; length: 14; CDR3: CASSIGMGDQPQHF
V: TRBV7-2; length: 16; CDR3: CASSPPGQGDTDTQYF
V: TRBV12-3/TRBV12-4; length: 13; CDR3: CASSVLRDTEAFF
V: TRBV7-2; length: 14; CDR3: CASSWRASTDTQYF
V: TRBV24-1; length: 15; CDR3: CATSEQGSPNQPQHF
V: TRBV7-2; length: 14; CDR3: CASSIGGMNTEAFF
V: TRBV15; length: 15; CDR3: CTTSRDREGNQPQHF
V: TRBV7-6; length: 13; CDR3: CASSLGPREKLFF
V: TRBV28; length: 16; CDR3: CASSFGASSYNSPLHF
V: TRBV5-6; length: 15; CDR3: CASSKRGEYTDTQYF
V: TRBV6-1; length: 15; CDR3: CASSPVRQGGNEQFF
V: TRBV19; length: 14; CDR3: CASSIAQGLSEQFF
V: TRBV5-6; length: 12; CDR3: CASSGGAVQAFF
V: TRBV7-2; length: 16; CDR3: CASTSQSSGYTGELFF
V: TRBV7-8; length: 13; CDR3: CASSLRQKYEQYF
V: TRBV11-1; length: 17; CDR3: CASSLGTGGGRNTEAFF
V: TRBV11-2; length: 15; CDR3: CASSLDLPGTGGYTF
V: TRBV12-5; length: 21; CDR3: CASGLTGTLSRAGGPYNEQFF
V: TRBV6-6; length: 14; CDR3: CASSYGEGHQPQHF
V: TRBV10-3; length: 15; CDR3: CAIRPDRGPYQPQHF
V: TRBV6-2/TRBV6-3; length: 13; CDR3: CASRGTGGETQYF
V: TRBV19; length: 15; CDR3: CASSTVQGKDSPLHF
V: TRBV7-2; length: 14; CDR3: CASSEFLKTDTQYF
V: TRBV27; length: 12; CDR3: CASSSRRAEQFF
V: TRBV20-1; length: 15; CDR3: CSAPRGTSGQETQYF
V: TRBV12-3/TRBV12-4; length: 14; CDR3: CASSPRDGNEKLFF
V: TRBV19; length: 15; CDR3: CASSTGLAGGETQYF
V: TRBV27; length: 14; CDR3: CASSLRDTYNEQFF
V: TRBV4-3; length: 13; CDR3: CASSQDQENTIYF
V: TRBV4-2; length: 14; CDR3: CASSRESNTGELFF
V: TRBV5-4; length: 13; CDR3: CASRDRGLETQYF
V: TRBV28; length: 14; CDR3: CASSLGPATDTQYF
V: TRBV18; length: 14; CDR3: CASSPIRGAQEQFF
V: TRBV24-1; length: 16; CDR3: CATSDSRGRRYEEQFF
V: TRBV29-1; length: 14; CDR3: CSVARLAAYNEQFF
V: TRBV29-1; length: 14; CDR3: CSVLGLEVADTQYF
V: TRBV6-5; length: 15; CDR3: CASSWTDATNEKLFF
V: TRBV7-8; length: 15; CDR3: CASSLDVGLNEKLFF
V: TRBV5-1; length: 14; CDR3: CASSPGLAGGDQFF
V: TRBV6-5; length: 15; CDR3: CASSYSGGGSYGYTF
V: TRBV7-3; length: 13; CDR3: CASSLWRTDTQYF